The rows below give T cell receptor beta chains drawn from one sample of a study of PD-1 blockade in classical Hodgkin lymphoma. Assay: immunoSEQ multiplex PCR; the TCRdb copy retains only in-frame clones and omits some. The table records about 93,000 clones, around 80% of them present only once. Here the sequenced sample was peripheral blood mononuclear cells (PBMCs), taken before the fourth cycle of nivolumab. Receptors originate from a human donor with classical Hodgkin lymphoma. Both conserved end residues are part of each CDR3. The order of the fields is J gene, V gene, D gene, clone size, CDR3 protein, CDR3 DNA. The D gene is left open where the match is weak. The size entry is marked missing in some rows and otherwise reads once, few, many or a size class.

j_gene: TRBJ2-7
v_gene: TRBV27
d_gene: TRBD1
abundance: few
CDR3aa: CASSFSRQQGPSREQYF
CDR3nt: TGTGCCAGCAGTTTCTCCCGCCAACAGGGGCCGTCTCGGGAGCAGTACTTC

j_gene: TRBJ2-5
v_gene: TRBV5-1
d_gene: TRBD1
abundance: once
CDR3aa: CASSPYRDRGQETQYF
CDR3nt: TGCGCCAGCAGCCCATACCGGGACAGGGGGCAAGAGACCCAGTACTTC

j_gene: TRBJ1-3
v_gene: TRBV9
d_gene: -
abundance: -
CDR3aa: CASSVDGSNSGNTIYF
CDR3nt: TGTGCCAGCAGCGTAGATGGGTCTAACTCTGGAAACACCATATATTTT

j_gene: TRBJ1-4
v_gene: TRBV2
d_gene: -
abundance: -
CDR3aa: CASSLRGTTNEKLFF
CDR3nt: TGTGCCAGCAGCCTGCGTGGGACAACTAATGAAAAACTGTTTTTT

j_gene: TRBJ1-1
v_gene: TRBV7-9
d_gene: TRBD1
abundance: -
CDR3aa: CASSLDRGLAFF
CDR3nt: TGTGCCAGCAGCTTAGACAGGGGGCTTGCTTTCTTT

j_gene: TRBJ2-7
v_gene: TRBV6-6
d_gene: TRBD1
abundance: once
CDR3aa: CASRRPDRGGEQYF
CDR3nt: TGTGCCAGCAGGCGTCCTGACAGGGGAGGCGAGCAGTACTTC

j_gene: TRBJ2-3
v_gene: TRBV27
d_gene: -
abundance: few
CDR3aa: CASSLWQGGTDTQYF
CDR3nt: TGTGCCAGCAGTTTATGGCAGGGTGGCACAGATACGCAGTATTTT

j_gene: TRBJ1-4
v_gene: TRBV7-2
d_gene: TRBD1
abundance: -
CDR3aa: CASSLVGTGQDEKLFF
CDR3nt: TGTGCCAGCAGCTTAGTAGGGACAGGGCAAGATGAAAAACTGTTTTTT

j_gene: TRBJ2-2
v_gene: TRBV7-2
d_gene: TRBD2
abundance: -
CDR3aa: CASSSSPGAGGTGELFF
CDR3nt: TGTGCCAGCAGCTCATCCCCGGGAGCGGGAGGGACCGGGGAGCTGTTTTTT

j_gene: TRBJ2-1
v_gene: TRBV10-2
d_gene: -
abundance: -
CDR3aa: CASSAPAGEQFF
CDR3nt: TGCGCCAGCAGTGCCCCAGCCGGCGAGCAGTTCTTC

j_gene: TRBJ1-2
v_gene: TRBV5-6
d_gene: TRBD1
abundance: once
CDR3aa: CASSEAGTGAFGYTF
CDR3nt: TGTGCCAGCAGCGAAGCCGGGACAGGGGCTTTTGGCTACACCTTC

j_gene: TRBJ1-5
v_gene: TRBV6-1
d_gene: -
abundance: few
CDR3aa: CASSERRGQPQHF
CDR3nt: TGTGCCAGCAGTGAAAGGAGGGGGCAGCCCCAGCATTTT

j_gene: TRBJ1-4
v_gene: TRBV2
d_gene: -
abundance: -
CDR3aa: CASRVTGSEKLFF
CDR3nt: TGTGCCAGCAGGGTCACAGGGAGCGAAAAACTGTTTTTT

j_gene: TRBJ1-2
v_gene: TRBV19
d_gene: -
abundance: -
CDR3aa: CAHVGEGYTF
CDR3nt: TGTGCCCACGTAGGGGAAGGCTACACCTTC

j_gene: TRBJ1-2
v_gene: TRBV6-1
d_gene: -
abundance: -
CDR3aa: CASSESEYGYTF
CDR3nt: TGTGCCAGCAGTGAATCTGAGTATGGCTACACCTTC

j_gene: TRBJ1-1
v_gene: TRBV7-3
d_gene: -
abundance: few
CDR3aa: CASSLTGMNTEAFF
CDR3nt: TGTGCCAGCAGCCTAACAGGGATGAACACTGAAGCTTTCTTT

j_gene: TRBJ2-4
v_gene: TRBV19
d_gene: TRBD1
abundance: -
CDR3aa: CASSSGTGYRNIQYF
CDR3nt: TGTGCCAGTAGCTCCGGGACAGGGTATCGAAACATTCAGTACTTC

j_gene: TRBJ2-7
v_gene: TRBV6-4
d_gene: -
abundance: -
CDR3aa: CASRSGMYEQYF
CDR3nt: TGTGCCAGCCGTAGTGGGATGTACGAGCAGTACTTC

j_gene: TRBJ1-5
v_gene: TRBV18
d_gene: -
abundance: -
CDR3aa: CASSPTISGRGNQPQHF
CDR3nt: TGTGCCAGCTCACCAACGATAAGTGGGCGGGGGAATCAGCCCCAGCATTTT

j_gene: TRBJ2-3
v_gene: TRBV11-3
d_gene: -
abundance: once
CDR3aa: CASSGGAADTQYF
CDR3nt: TGTGCCAGCAGCGGCGGGGCCGCGGATACGCAGTATTTT

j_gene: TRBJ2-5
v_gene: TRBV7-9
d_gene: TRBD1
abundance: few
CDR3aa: CASSSGTGQETQYF
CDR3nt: TGTGCCAGCAGCTCGGGGACAGGGCAAGAGACCCAGTACTTC

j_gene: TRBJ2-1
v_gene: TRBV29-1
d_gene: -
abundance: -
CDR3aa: CSVGTGYNEQFF
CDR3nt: TGCAGCGTCGGGACTGGCTACAATGAGCAGTTCTTC

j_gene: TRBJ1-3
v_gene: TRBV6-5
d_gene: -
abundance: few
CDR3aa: CASSYQGGGSGNTIYF
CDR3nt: TGTGCCAGCAGTTACCAAGGAGGGGGCTCTGGAAACACCATATATTTT

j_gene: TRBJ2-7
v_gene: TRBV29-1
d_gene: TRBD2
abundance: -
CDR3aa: CSVRREQAYEQYF
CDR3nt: TGCAGCGTTCGGCGGGAGCAAGCCTACGAGCAGTACTTC

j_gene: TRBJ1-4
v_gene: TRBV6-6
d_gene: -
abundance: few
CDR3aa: CASSYPERGNEKLFF
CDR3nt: TGTGCCAGCAGTTACCCGGAGAGGGGGAATGAAAAACTGTTTTTT

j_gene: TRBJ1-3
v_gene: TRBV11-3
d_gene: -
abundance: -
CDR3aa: CASSSGYGNTIYF
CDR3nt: TGTGCCAGCAGCTCAGGGTACGGAAACACCATATATTTT

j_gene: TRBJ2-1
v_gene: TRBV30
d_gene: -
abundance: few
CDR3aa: CAWSRGNEQFF
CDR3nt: TGTGCCTGGTCGAGGGGGAATGAGCAGTTCTTC

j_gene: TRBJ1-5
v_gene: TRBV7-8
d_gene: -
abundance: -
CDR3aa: CASSLAEPYSNQPQHF
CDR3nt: TGTGCCAGCAGCTTAGCTGAGCCGTATAGCAATCAGCCCCAGCATTTT

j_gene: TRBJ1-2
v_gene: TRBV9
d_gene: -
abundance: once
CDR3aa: CASSVATGGPSFNYGYTF
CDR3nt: TGTGCCAGCAGCGTAGCTACTGGGGGTCCATCTTTTAACTATGGCTACACCTTC

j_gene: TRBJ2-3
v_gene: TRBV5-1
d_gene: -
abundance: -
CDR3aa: CASSLAEVSDTQYF
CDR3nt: TGCGCCAGCAGCTTGGCGGAGGTCTCAGATACGCAGTATTTT

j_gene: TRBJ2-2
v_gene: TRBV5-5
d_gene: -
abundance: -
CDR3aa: CASSLGDLTRYTGELFF
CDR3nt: TGTGCCAGCAGCTTGGGGGACCTAACCCGGTACACCGGGGAGCTGTTTTTT

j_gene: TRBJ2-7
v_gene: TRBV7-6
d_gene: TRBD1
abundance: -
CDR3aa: CASSFHPGQGTYEQYF
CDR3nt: TGTGCCAGCAGCTTCCACCCGGGACAGGGCACCTACGAGCAGTACTTC

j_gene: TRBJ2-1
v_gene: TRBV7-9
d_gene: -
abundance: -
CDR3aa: CASSPRQTYNEQFF
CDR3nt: TGTGCCAGCAGCCCACGACAGACCTACAATGAGCAGTTCTTC